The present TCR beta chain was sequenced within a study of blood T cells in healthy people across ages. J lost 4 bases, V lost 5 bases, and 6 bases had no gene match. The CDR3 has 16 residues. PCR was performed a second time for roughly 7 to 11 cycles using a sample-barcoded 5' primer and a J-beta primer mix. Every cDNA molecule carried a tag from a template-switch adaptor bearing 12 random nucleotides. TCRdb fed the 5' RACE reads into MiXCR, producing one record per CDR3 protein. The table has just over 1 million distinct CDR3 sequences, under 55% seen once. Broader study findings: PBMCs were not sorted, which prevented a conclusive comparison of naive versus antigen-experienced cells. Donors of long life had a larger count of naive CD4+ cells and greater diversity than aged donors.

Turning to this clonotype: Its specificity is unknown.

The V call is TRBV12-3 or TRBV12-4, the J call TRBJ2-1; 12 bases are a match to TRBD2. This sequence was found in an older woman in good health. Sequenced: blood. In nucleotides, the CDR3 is TGTGCCAGCAGTAGCACTAGCGGGGGGCCTTACAATGAGCAGTTCTTC. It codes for CASSSTSGGPYNEQFF.